One T cell receptor (beta chain) is described in this entry. Its binding antigen is unknown. Base qualities are missing; no much larger clone stands one base away. Libraries were made using the immunoSEQ multiplex PCR assay. Regarding the original processing steps: To diagnose cytomegalovirus status from the catalog of TCR beta chain sequences, a statistical classification framework was built. Not all clones reach the TCRdb copy of this immuneACCESS table, which keeps in-frame sequences only. Checked studies attribute under half of the gap to unresolved V genes and leave the rest unexplained. Clone size and V and J calls were adopted from that table, with D and trimming inferred from the DNA. The sample table lists more than 140,000 clones, about 89% of them with a count of one. 3% to 3.5% of the sample belongs to the ten largest clones. The donors belonged to the validation cohort of approximately 130 subjects, which was separate from the roughly 670-subject first cohort.

These data come from a study of cytomegalovirus exposure and HLA in healthy donors (dated by TCRdb to about 2017). As for the study more broadly: According to a later analysis, one platform produced both the 110 or so validation repertoires and the 666 repertoires of the first cohort. The study was designed to test whether signatures of past pathogen exposure could be identified by cataloging public T cell receptors. Along with the roughly 670-subject first cohort, a separate validation cohort of over a hundred different subjects was used. To predict cytomegalovirus infection status, the study brought together high-throughput TCR immunosequencing, statistical association of individual TCRs with disease status, and machine learning. Points the paper makes about the study in general: The study listed around 160 TCR beta chains as associated with cytomegalovirus. The classifier was reported to diagnose cytomegalovirus status with high specificity and sensitivity in both the original cohort and the validation cohort. Across donors, most TCR sequences were observed very rarely, whereas some public TCRs were present in many individuals. In vitro tests confirmed that a few of the cytomegalovirus-associated TCR beta chains recognize cytomegalovirus antigens. The validation cohort had no HLA typing available for a later analysis, so co-occurrence within that cohort was assessed over all 120 or so repertoires. A later analysis found that TCRs clustered in the first cohort also tended to co-occur in the 120 validation repertoires, with 90% to 95% of cluster scores above 0. The authors suggested that the approach could potentially be generalized to other disease states and immunological phenotypes.

Cut back by 9 bases and 5 bases, the V and J ends lie 14 bases apart. From the cysteine through the phenylalanine, the CDR3 covers 13 amino acids. Kept here is only the CDR3 DNA, which spans 39 bases and is read in frame from base 1. In the germline V gene, CDR1 corresponds to SGHVS and CDR2 to FQNEAQ. The V gene is TRBV7-8 and the J gene is TRBJ1-5; no D gene can be assigned with confidence. The sample taken for sequencing was PBMCs. The sequence derives from a young woman in good health and CMV-seropositive. CDR3 sequence: CASGLMADQPQHF. The DNA is as follows: TGTGCCAGTGGACTCATGGCCGATCAGCCCCAGCATTTT.